The present T cell receptor (beta chain) was sequenced within a study of blood T cell repertoires in COVID-19. At the level of the study: There were acute and convalescent COVID-19 samples, and they came from the United States, Italy and Spain.

CDR3 length equals 13 residues. Germline loops: CDR1 SGHRS, CDR2 YFSETQ. The trim removed 0 bases at V and 9 bases at J, leaving 3 bases unmatched. This table comes from immunoSEQ multiplex PCR, and its TCRdb copy is limited to in-frame clones, with some not included. Of 140,000 or so clones in the sample, 70% to 90% are singletons; the top ten hold approximately 5%. The sequence derives from a woman between 45 and 65 years old with acute or convalescent COVID-19. The sample was peripheral blood. The genes are TRBV5-1 and TRBJ2-4; TRBD1 matches at 7 bases. The CDR3 protein is CASSLGQGGIQYF. CDR3 DNA: TGCGCCAGCAGCTTGGGACAGGGCGGCATTCAGTACTTC.